The 15 T cell receptor beta chains in this list originate from one sample, sequenced in a study of blood T cells in healthy people across ages. A second roughly 6 to 12 cycle PCR used barcoded and J-beta primers. TCRdb used MiXCR to reprocess the 5' RACE reads, holding one entry per CDR3 protein. Among more than 550,000 distinct CDR3 sequences, 22% were seen once, and the ten largest hold roughly 22%. The sequenced sample consisted of blood. The receptors come from a man between 65 and 85 years old in good health.

There are a few counts of this clonotype. This chain connects TRBV5-1 to TRBJ1-6, with a weak D call TRBD1 (5 bases). This CDR3 is built from 15 residues. V was clipped by 2 bases and J by 5 bases, with 11 bases between them. The germline CDR1 and CDR2 sequences are SGHRS and YFSETQ. The CDR3 reads CASSLGPGDNSPLHF. In DNA form, the CDR3 reads TGCGCCAGCAGCTTAGGGCCGGGGGATAATTCACCCCTCCACTTT.

This clonotype occurred a few times. The V gene is TRBV5-1, the J gene TRBJ1-2; D call uncertain. The germline V and J ends were trimmed by 7 bases and 4 bases, with 20 bases remaining between them. The CDR3 spans 15 residues. Looked up from germline, CDR1 is SGHRS and CDR2 is YFSETQ. The CDR3 region is CASAETGQPFYGYTF. The CDR3 bases are TGCGCCAGCGCGGAAACCGGGCAGCCTTTCTATGGCTACACCTTC.

The chain has TRBV28 and TRBJ2-7; 8 bases line up with TRBD1. Germline assignment: CDR1 MDHEN and CDR2 SYDVKM. Unmatched junction bases numbered 8, after V lost 5 bases and J lost 5 bases. This CDR3 has 14 residues. CDR3 region: CASSPWTGRHEQYF. CDR3 DNA sequence: TGTGCCAGCAGTCCCTGGACAGGGAGGCACGAGCAGTACTTC.

Only a few counts were recorded for this clonotype. The chain combines TRBV5-4 with TRBJ1-1; TRBD1 agrees at 7 bases. Per the germline V gene, CDR1 is SGHNT and CDR2 is YYREEE (reference sequence). The V and J ends lost 6 bases and 5 bases, in that order; junction bases with no gene match: 13. There are 15 residues in the CDR3. CDR3 in amino acids: CASNMEEGRGTEAFF. The DNA of the CDR3 is TGTGCCAGCAACATGGAGGAGGGCAGGGGGACTGAAGCTTTCTTT. The full variable domain, completed using reference TRBV5-4 and TRBJ1-1, is ETGVTQSPTHLIKTRGQQVTLRCSSQSGHNTVSWYQQALGQGPQFIFQYYREEENGRGNFPPRFSGLQFPNYSSELNVNALELDDSALYLCASNMEEGRGTEAFFGQGTRLTVV.

The V and J genes are TRBV28 and TRBJ2-7; 7 nucleotides align to TRBD1. The CDR3 length is 13 residues. The V gene's germline CDR1 is MDHEN and CDR2 SYDVKM. The V gene end was trimmed by 9 bases and the J gene end by 1 base; junction bases not matched to a gene: 6. CDR3 DNA sequence: TGTGCCAGTCGCCAGGGACAGTCCTACGAGCAGTACTTC. Its translation is CASRQGQSYEQYF.

CDR3 in amino acids: CASSVVSQTGTDTQYF. DNA for the CDR3: TGTGCCAGCAGCGTAGTGTCCCAAACTGGCACAGATACGCAGTATTTT. The rearrangement joins TRBV9 to TRBJ2-3; the D is unclear. The V end was cut by 0 bases, the J end by 1 base, with 12 bases between. Looked up from germline, CDR1 is SGDLS and CDR2 is YYNGEE. The CDR3 extends over 16 amino acids.

The chain has TRBV12-3 or TRBV12-4 and TRBJ2-1; the match to TRBD2 covers 11 bases. The length of the CDR3 is 13 residues. J was trimmed by 10 bases and V by 5 bases; bases with no gene match: 4. CDR3 residues: CASSPSSGGEQFF. CDR3 nucleotides: TGTGCCAGCAGTCCGTCTAGCGGGGGGGAGCAGTTCTTC.

The rearrangement uses TRBV5-1 and TRBJ2-5; D gene unclear. With 5 bases removed from V and 5 bases from J, the gap between germline ends came to 13 bases. Germline V gives CDR1 SGHRS, CDR2 YFSETQ. The length of the CDR3 is 13 residues. This CDR3 reads CASSLGWSETQYF. For the CDR3, the DNA is TGCGCCAGCAGTTTAGGTTGGTCGGAGACCCAGTACTTC.

With respect to this clonotype: Because the CDR3 is missing its conserved closing phenylalanine or tryptophan, this is likely a read error. The J gene is TRBJ1-2, the V gene TRBV4-1; no reliable D call. With 0 bases removed from V and 5 bases from J, the gap between germline ends came to 10 bases. The CDR3 is made up of 14 amino acids. Germline V gene data show CDR1 as MGHRA and CDR2 as YSYEKL. The CDR3 coding sequence is TGCGCCAGCAGCCAAGAGAACCCAACTTATGGCTACACCTCC. Protein product: CASSQENPTYGYTS.

This rearrangement joins TRBV11-2 to TRBJ2-1; 11 bases are a match to TRBD2. CDR3 length equals 19 residues. Germline trimming cut 1 base from V and 0 bases from J; bases unmatched to any gene: 8. Germline CDR1 and CDR2: SGHAT and FQNNGV. The CDR3 protein is CASSLVRLAGGLSYNEQFF. Here the CDR3 DNA reads TGTGCCAGCAGCTTAGTGCGGCTAGCGGGGGGCCTCTCCTACAATGAGCAGTTCTTC.

About this clonotype itself: This CDR3 is missing its conserved last phenylalanine or tryptophan, likely due to a read error. The gene calls are TRBV29-1 and TRBJ1-4; unclear D gene. Germline CDR1 and CDR2: SQVTM and ANQGSEA. Trimming left V 8 bases short and J 2 bases short, with 12 bases between. This CDR3 is built from 13 residues. Here the CDR3 reads CSTSTATNEKLFS. The CDR3 DNA reads TGCAGCACTTCTACTGCGACTAATGAAAAACTGTTTTCT.

This clonotype was recorded a few times. CDR3 protein: CASSSGGLAGVYNEQFF. The DNA of the CDR3 is TGCGCCAGCAGCTCCGGGGGGCTAGCGGGAGTATACAATGAGCAGTTCTTC. The rearrangement uses TRBV5-1 and TRBJ2-1; 10 bases fit TRBD2. CDR1 and CDR2 from the germline V gene are SGHRS and YFSETQ. There are 17 residues in the CDR3. V lost 3 bases to trimming and J lost 4 bases; unmatched junction nucleotides: 10.

V gene TRBV5-1 combines with J gene TRBJ1-4; weak D call: TRBD1 (5 bases). This CDR3 is built from 18 residues. Trimming left V 4 bases short and J 10 bases short, with 29 bases between. Germline V gives CDR1 SGHRS, CDR2 YFSETQ. The CDR3 is CASSMDGQGFESLGKLFF. Written as DNA, the CDR3 is TGCGCCAGCAGCATGGACGGGCAGGGCTTTGAGTCACTTGGAAAACTGTTTTTT.

A few counts support this clonotype. The genes are TRBV29-1 and TRBJ1-2; D is ambiguous. The germline V and J ends were trimmed by 4 bases and 2 bases, with 2 bases remaining between them. This CDR3 spans 10 amino acids. Germline assignment: CDR1 SQVTM and CDR2 ANQGSEA. This chain's CDR3 is CSVGNYGYTF. The CDR3 coding sequence is TGCAGCGTTGGGAACTATGGCTACACCTTC.

CDR3 nucleotides: TGCGCCAGCGCCAAATACGGGCTAGCGGGAGAGTCAACAGATACGCAGTATTTT. Residues: CASAKYGLAGESTDTQYF. This chain uses TRBV5-1 with TRBJ2-3; 10 bases fit TRBD2. The ends lost 7 bases at V and 3 bases at J; junction bases unmatched: 17. Germline lookup yields CDR1 SGHRS and CDR2 YFSETQ. This CDR3 has 18 residues.